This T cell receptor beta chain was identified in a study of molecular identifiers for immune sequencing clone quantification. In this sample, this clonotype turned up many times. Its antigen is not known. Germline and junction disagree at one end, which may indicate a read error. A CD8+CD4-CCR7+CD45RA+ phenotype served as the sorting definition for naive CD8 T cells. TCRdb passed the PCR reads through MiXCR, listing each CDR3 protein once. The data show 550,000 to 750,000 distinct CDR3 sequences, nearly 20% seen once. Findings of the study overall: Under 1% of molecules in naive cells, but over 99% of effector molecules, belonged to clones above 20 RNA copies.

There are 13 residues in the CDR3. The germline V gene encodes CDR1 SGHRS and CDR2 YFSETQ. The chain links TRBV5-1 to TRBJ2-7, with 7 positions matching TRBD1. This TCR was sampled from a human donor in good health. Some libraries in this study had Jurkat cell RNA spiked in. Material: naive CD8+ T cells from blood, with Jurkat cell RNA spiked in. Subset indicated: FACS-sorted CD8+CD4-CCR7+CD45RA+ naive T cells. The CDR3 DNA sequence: TGTGCCAGCAGTATCGGGACAGACTACGAGCAGTACTTC. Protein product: CASSIGTDYEQYF.